Listed below are T cell receptor beta chains from one sample, sequenced in a study of CD8+CD57+ T cells in acquired aplastic anemia. Using its own MiXCR run on the reads, TCRdb lists one record per CDR3 protein. There are roughly 80,000 distinct CDR3 sequences in the sample; approximately 46% occur only once, and roughly 70% lies in the top ten. Sequencing was done on a sample of sorted CD4+, CD8+, or CD8+CD57+ T cells (not recorded which) from PBMCs. The receptors were sampled from a human donor in good health, serving as a control. Each CDR3 is given with its conserved first and last residue. D genes are given only for firm matches. Size tells how often a clone was seen (once, few, many) or the class of an expanded clone, and some rows leave it out.

j_call	clone_size	d_call	v_call	cdr3_aa	cdr3_nt
TRBJ2-7	few	TRBD1	TRBV12-3/TRBV12-4	CASSSPGTGLFEQYF	TGTGCCAGCAGCTCACCCGGGACAGGGCTGTTCGAGCAGTACTTC
TRBJ2-2	NA	NA	TRBV6-4	CASITGGRPNTGELFF	TGTGCCAGCATAACCGGTGGACGACCGAACACCGGGGAGCTGTTTTTT
TRBJ1-1	NA	NA	TRBV5-4	CASSLDSFGFMNTEAFF	TGTGCCAGCAGCTTGGACTCGTTCGGGTTCATGAACACTGAAGCTTTCTTT
TRBJ2-1	once	NA	TRBV10-3	CAISGSSATSSYNEQFF	TGTGCCATCAGTGGCTCTAGCGCGACGAGCTCCTACAATGAGCAGTTCTTC
TRBJ2-7	many	TRBD1	TRBV19	CASSPDRGEQYF	TGTGCCAGCAGCCCGGACAGGGGCGAGCAGTACTTC
TRBJ2-3	NA	NA	TRBV3-1	CASSQGQGGGIGTDTQYF	TGTGCCAGCAGCCAAGGACAGGGAGGAGGTATCGGCACAGATACGCAGTATTTT
TRBJ2-7	many	NA	TRBV25-1	CASSWQGAYEQYF	TGTGCCAGCAGTTGGCAGGGCGCCTACGAGCAGTACTTC
TRBJ2-3	many	TRBD2	TRBV20-1	CSAKGLAVPDTQYF	TGCAGTGCCAAGGGACTAGCGGTGCCAGATACGCAGTATTTT
TRBJ1-2	NA	NA	TRBV10-3	CACSDTSYGYTF	TGTGCCTGCAGTGACACAAGTTATGGCTACACCTTC
TRBJ1-1	NA	TRBD1	TRBV5-6	CASSLGTGAFNTEAFF	TGTGCCAGCAGCTTGGGGACAGGGGCCTTTAACACTGAAGCTTTCTTT
TRBJ2-7	NA	TRBD1	TRBV7-8	CASSLGTGRGTYEQYF	TGTGCCAGCAGCTTAGGGACAGGGAGAGGCACCTACGAGCAGTACTTC